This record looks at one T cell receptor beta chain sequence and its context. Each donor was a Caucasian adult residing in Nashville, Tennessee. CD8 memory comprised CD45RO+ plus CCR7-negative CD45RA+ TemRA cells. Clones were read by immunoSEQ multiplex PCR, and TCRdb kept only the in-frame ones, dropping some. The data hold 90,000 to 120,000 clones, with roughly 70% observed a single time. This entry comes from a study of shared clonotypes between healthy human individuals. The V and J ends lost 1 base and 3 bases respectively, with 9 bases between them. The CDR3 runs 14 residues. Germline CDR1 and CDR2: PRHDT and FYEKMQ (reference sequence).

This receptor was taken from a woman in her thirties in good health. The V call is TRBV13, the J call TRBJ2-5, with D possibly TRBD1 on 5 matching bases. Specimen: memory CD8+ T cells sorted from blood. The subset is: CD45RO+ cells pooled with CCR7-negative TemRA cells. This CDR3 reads CASSLEEGEETQYF. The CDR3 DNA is TGTGCCAGCAGCTTAGAGGAAGGGGAAGAGACCCAGTACTTC.